Given below is one T cell receptor (beta chain) in context. Its antigen is currently unknown. The sample comes from a study of T cell repertoires in cytomegalovirus infection. About the research overall: It was recently identified HLA-C-restricted and well-studied HLA-B-restricted CMV epitopes that the study used. Shared public TCR beta signatures pointed to both CMV infection and a matching HLA type. Study-wide findings and caveats: Cumulative frequency (of public TCR beta family members) identified carriers of CMV plus the relevant HLA.

The CDR3 length is 14 residues. Germline CDR1 SEHNR, CDR2 FQNEAQ (reference sequence). The V and J ends lost 4 bases and 2 bases, in that order; junction bases with no gene match: 2. Each CDR3 protein is one row after TCRdb ran MiXCR on the reads. The sample lists around 430,000 distinct CDR3 sequences, approximately 40% occurring once. This clonotype was sampled from a human donor in good health (CMV status not recorded). Some clones in this sample may be carry-over from other donors' samples. Sequencing used cultured PBMCs, obtained from culture after CMV antigen stimulation. The chain joins TRBV7-9 to TRBJ2-7; 10 positions agree with TRBD2. The CDR3 DNA follows: TGTGCCAGCAGCTCTAGCGGGAGAACCTACGAGCAGTACTTC. It translates to CASSSSGRTYEQYF.